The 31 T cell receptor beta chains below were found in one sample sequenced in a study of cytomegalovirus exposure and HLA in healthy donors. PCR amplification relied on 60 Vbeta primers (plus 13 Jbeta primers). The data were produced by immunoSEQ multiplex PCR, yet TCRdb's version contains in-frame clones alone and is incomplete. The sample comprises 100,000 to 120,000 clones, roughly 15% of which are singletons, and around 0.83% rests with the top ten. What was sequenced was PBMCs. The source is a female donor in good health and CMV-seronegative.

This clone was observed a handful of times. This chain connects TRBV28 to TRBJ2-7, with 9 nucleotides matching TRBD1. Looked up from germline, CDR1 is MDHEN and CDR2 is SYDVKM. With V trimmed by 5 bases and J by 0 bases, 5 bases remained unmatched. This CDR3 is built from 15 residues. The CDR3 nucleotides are TGTGCCAGCAGTCTCGGGACAGGGAGCTCCTACGAGCAGTACTTC. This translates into CASSLGTGSSYEQYF. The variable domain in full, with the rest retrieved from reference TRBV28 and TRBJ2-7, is DVKVTQSSRYLVKRTGEKVFLECVQDMDHENMFWYRQDPGLGLRLIYFSYDVKMKEKGDIPEGYSVSREKKERFSLILESASTNQTSMYLCASSLGTGSSYEQYFGPGTRLTVT.

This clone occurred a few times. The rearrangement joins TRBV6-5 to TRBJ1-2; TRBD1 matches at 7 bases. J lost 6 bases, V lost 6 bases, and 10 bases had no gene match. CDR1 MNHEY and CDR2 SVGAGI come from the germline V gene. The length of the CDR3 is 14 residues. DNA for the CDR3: TGTGCCAGCAGACGACAGGGAAGCGTCGATGGCTACACCTTC. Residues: CASRRQGSVDGYTF.

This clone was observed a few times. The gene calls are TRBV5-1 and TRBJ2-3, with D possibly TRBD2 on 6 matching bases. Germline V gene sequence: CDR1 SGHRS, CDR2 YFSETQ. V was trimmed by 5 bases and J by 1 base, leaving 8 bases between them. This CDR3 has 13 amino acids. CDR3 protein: CASRPGGTDTQYF. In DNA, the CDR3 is TGCGCCAGCAGGCCGGGGGGCACAGATACGCAGTATTTT.

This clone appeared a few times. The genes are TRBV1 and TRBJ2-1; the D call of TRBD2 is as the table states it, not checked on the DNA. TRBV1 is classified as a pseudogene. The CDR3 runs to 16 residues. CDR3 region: CTSSLGLAGAYNEQFF. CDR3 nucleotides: TGCACCAGCAGCCTTGGACTAGCGGGAGCCTACAATGAGCAGTTCTTC.

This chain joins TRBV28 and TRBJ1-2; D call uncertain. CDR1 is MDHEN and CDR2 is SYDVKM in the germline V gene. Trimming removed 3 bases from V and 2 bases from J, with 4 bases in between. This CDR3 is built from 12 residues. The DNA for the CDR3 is TGTGCCAGCAGTTTGGAGAACTATGGCTACACCTTC. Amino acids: CASSLENYGYTF.

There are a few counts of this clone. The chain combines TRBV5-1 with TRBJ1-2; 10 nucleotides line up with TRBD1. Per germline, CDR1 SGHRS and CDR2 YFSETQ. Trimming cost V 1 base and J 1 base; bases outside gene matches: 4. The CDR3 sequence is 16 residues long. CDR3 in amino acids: CASSLRDRGVNYGYTF. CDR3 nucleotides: TGCGCCAGCAGCTTGAGGGACAGGGGCGTTAACTATGGCTACACCTTC.

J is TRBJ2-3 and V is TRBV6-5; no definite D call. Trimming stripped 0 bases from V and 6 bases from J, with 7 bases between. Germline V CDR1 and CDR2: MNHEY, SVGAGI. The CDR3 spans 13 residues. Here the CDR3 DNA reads TGTGCCAGCAGTTACTCGGGCAGGGATACGCAGTATTTT. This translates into CASSYSGRDTQYF.

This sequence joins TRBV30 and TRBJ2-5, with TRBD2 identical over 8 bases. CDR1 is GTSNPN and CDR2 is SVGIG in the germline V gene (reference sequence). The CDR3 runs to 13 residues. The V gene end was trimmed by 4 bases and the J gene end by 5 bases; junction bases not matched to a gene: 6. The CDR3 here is CAWITSGRETQYF. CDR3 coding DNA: TGTGCCTGGATAACTAGCGGCCGCGAGACCCAGTACTTC.

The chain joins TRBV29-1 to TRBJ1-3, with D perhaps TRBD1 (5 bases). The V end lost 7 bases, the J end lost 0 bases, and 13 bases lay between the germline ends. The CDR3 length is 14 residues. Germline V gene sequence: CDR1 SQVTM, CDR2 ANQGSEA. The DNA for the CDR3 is TGCAGCGCGGTTGGCGGGACCTCTGGAAACACCATATATTTT. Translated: CSAVGGTSGNTIYF. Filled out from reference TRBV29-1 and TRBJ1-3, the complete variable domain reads SAVISQKPSRDICQRGTSLTIQCQVDSQVTMMFWYRQQPGQSLTLIATANQGSEATYESGFVIDKFPISRPNLTFSTLTVSNMSPEDSSIYLCSAVGGTSGNTIYFGEGSWLTVV.

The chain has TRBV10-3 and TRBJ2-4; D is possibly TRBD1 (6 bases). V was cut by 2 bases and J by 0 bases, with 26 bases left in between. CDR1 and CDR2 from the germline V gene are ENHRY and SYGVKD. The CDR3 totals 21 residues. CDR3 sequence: CAISEKGDPFSRGIAKNIQYF. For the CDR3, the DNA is TGTGCCATCAGTGAGAAGGGGGATCCTTTCTCGCGTGGCATAGCCAAAAACATTCAGTACTTC.

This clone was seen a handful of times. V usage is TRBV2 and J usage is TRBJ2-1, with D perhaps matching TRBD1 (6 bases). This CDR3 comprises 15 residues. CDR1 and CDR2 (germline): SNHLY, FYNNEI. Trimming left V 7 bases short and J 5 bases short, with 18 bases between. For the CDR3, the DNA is TGTGCCAGCACTATTCGGTGGGGGCCTAACAATGAGCAGTTCTTC. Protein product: CASTIRWGPNNEQFF.

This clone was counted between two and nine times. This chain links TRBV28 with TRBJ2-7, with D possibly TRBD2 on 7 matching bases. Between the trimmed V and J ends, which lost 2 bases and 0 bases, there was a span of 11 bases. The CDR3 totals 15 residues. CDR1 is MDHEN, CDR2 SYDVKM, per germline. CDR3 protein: CASSLAGASSYEQYF. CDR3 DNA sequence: TGTGCCAGCAGTTTAGCGGGGGCTAGCTCCTACGAGCAGTACTTC.

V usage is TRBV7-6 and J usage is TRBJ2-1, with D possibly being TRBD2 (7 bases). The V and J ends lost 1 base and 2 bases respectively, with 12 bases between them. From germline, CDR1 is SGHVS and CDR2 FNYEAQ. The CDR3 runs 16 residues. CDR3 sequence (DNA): TGTGCCAGCAGCTTAGTCGAGGGGGGGCCCTACAATGAGCAGTTCTTC. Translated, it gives CASSLVEGGPYNEQFF.

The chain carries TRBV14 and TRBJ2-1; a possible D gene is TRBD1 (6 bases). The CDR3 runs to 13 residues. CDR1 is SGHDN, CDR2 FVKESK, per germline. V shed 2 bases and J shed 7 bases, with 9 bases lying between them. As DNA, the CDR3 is TGTGCCAGCAGCCAATACAGGGTTAATGAGCAGTTCTTC. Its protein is CASSQYRVNEQFF.

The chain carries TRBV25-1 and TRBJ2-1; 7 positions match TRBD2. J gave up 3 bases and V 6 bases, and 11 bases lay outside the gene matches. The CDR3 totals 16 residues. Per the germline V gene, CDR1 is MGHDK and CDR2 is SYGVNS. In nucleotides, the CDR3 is TGTGCCAGCAGCCCCTGGGGATCTAGCGGCTACAATGAGCAGTTCTTC. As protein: CASSPWGSSGYNEQFF.

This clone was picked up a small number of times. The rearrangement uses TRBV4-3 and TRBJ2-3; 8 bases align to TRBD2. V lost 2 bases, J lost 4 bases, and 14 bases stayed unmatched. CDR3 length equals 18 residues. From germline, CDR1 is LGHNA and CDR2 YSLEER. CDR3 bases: TGCGCCAGCAGCCAAAACGTAGGGACTAGTGTGGGGCCAGATACGCAGTATTTT. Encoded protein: CASSQNVGTSVGPDTQYF.

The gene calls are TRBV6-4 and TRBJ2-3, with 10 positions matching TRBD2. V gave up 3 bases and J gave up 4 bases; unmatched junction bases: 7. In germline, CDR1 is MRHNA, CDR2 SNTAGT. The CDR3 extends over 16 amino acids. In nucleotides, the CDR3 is TGTGCCAGCAGTGAAGTTCCTAGCGGGAGCGCAGATACGCAGTATTTT. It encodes CASSEVPSGSADTQYF.

The CDR3 sequence: CASSRPGGNEKLFF. The CDR3 DNA sequence: TGTGCCAGCAGCCGTCCGGGGGGGAATGAAAAACTGTTTTTT. This chain connects TRBV7-6 to TRBJ1-4; perhaps TRBD1 as D (5 bases). Germline-derived CDR1 and CDR2 are SGHVS and FNYEAQ. The CDR3 consists of 14 residues. The V gene lost 5 bases and the J gene lost 5 bases, with 12 bases spanning the gap.

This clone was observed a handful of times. The CDR3 is CSATGGTEAFF. The DNA of the CDR3 is TGCAGTGCTACTGGGGGGACTGAAGCTTTCTTT. The rearrangement uses TRBV20-1 and TRBJ1-1; tentatively, D is TRBD1 (5 bases). Per germline, CDR1 DFQATT and CDR2 SNEGSKA (reference sequence). Trimming shortened V by 4 bases and J by 5 bases, and 8 bases separated the two germline ends. The CDR3 covers 11 residues.

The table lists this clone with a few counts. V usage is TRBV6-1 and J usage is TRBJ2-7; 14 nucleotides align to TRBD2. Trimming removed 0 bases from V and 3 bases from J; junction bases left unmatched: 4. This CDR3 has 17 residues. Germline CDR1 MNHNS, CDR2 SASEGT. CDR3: CASSEAPGLAGVYEQYF. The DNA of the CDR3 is TGTGCCAGCAGTGAAGCTCCGGGACTAGCGGGAGTCTACGAGCAGTACTTC.

For the CDR3, the DNA is TGCGCCAGCGGACAGAGGGGAAACACCATATATTTT. This sequence encodes CASGQRGNTIYF. The rearrangement joins TRBV10-1 to TRBJ1-3; TRBD1 is a possible D gene (6 bases). This CDR3 is built from 12 residues. Germline V gene data show CDR1 as WNHNN and CDR2 as SYGVQD (reference sequence). Trimming stripped 8 bases from V and 4 bases from J, with 9 bases between.

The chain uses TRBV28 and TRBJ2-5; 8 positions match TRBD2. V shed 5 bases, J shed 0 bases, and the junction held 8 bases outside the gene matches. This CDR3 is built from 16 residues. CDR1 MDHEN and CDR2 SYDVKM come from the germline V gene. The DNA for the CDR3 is TGTGCCAGCAGTGTTGAAGGGCGGGGGGACCAAGAGACCCAGTACTTC. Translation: CASSVEGRGDQETQYF.

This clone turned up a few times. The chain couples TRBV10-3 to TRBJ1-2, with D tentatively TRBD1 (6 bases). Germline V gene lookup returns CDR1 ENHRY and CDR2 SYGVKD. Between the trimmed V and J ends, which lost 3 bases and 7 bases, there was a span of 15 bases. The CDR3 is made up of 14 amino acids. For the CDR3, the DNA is TGTGCCATCAGTGACCCTCGGGGGGCAGGTGGCTACACCTTC. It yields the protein CAISDPRGAGGYTF.

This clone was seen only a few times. CDR3 amino acids: CASSLSPGQRYEQYF. CDR3 sequence (DNA): TGCGCCAGCAGCCTATCCCCTGGACAGAGATACGAGCAGTACTTC. The chain uses TRBV4-3 and TRBJ2-7, with a weak D call TRBD1 (6 bases). CDR1 is LGHNA and CDR2 is YSLEER in the germline V gene. Trimming left V 4 bases short and J 4 bases short, with 17 bases between. The CDR3 length is 15 residues.

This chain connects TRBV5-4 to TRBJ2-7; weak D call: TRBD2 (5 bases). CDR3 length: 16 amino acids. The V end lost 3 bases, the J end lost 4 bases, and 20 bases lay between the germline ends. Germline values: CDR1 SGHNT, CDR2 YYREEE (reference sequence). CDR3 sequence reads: CASSSGGGYVSYEQYF. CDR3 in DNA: TGTGCCAGCAGCTCTGGAGGCGGATATGTGAGTTACGAGCAGTACTTC.

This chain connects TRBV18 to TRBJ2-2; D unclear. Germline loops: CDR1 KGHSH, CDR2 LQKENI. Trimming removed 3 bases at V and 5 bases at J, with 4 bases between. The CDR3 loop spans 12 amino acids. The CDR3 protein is CASSPRTGELFF. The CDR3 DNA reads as TGTGCCAGCTCACCGCGGACCGGGGAGCTGTTTTTT.

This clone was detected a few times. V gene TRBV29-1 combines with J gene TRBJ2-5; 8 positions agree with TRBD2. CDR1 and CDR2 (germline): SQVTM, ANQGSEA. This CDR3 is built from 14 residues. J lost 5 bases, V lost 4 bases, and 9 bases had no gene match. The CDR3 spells CSVAGGAGVETQYF. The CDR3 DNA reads TGCAGCGTTGCCGGGGGGGCCGGGGTGGAGACCCAGTACTTC. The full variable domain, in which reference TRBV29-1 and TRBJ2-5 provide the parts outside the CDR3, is SAVISQKPSRDICQRGTSLTIQCQVDSQVTMMFWYRQQPGQSLTLIATANQGSEATYESGFVIDKFPISRPNLTFSTLTVSNMSPEDSSIYLCSVAGGAGVETQYFGPGTRLLVL.

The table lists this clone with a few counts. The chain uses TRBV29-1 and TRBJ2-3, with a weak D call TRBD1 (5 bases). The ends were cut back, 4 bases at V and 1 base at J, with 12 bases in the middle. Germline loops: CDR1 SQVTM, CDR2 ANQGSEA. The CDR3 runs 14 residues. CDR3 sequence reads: CSVGQGSGTDTQYF. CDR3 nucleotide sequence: TGCAGCGTTGGGCAGGGATCGGGCACAGATACGCAGTATTTT.

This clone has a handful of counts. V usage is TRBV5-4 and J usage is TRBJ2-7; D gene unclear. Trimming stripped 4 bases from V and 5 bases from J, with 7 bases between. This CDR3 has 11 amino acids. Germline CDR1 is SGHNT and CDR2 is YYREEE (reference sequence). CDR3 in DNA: TGTGCCAGCAGCCTACGGGACGAGCAGTACTTC. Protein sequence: CASSLRDEQYF.

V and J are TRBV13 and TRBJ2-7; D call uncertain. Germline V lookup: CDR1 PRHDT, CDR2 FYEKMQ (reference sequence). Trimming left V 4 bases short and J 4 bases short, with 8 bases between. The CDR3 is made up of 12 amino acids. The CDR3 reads CASSSGAYEQYF. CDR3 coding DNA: TGTGCCAGCAGCTCGGGTGCATACGAGCAGTACTTC.

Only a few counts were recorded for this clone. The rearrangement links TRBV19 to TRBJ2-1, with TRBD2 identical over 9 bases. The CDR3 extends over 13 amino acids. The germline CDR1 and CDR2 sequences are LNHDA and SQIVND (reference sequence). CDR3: CGLCAGGLNEQFF. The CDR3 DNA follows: TGTGGGCTCTGCGCGGGAGGGCTCAATGAGCAGTTCTTC.